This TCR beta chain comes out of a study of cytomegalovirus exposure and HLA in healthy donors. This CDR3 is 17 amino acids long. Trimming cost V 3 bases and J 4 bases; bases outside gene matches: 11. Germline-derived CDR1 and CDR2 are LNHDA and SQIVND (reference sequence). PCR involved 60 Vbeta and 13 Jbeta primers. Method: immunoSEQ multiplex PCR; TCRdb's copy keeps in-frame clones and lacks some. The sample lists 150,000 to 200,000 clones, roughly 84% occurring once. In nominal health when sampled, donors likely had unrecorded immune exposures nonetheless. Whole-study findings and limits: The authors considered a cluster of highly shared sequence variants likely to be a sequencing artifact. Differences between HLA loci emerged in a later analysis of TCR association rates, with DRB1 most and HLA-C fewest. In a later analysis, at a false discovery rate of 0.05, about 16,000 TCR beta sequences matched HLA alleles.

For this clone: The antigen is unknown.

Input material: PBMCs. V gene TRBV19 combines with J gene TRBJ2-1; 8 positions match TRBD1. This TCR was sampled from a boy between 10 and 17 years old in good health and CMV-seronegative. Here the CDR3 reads CASSMHTGTGLYNEQFF. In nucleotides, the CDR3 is TGTGCCAGTAGTATGCATACCGGGACAGGATTATACAATGAGCAGTTCTTC. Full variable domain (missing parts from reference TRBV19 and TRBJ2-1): DGGITQSPKYLFRKEGQNVTLSCEQNLNHDAMYWYRQDPGQGLRLIYYSQIVNDFQKGDIAEGYSVSREKKESFPLTVTSAQKNPTAFYLCASSMHTGTGLYNEQFFGPGTRLTVL.